This note documents a single T cell receptor beta chain sequence. What it recognizes is unknown. At one end, the junction sequence differs from germline, possibly due to a read error. Semi-nested PCR with Nested Universal Primer A followed constant-region reverse priming of full-length variable regions. MiXCR was run by TCRdb on the 5' RACE reads, yielding one entry per CDR3 protein. The table shows 55,000 or so distinct CDR3 sequences, with 20% occurring only once. Cells sorted as Tregs were CD4+, CD25+ and CD127-/low. General study points: Tumor-infiltrating Treg TCR alpha and beta sequences overlapped most with tumor naive CD4+ T cells, then blood naive. The TCR gene usage of tumor memory CD4+ T cells clustered together with blood and lymph node memory CD4+ cells and with lymph node naive CD4+ cells.

The CDR3 length is 13 residues. Germline values: CDR1 SQVTM, CDR2 ANQGSEA. The sequenced material came from tumor-infiltrating Tregs sorted from the breast tumor. The V call is TRBV29-1, the J call TRBJ2-1; 8 bases line up with TRBD1. The receptor comes from a female donor with breast cancer. DNA for the CDR3: TGCAGCGGCCGGGACAGGAACTACAATGAGCAGTGCTTC. Translated: CSGRDRNYNEQCF.